This T cell receptor beta chain was profiled in a study of response to subunit inactivated influenza vaccine. This clonotype showed up many times. TCRdb independently ran MiXCR on the RT-PCR reads; one entry per CDR3 protein. This sample yields roughly 500,000 distinct CDR3 sequences, of which approximately 22% are seen a single time; 2.5% to 3% belongs to the top ten. The J segment lost 6 bases and the V segment lost 4 bases, leaving 9 bases of the junction unmatched. The CDR3 length is 15 residues. The germline V gene has CDR1 SQVTM and CDR2 ANQGSEA. The same data also went into a second study, on T cells expressing NK-cell markers. Turning to that study: Production of TCR beta cDNA relied on 5'RACE template switching with UMIs.

The input for sequencing was CD4+ T cells sorted from PBMCs, taken 11 to 12 days after vaccination. The clonotype was recovered from a man in his fifties or sixties who received an inactivated influenza vaccine. The chain couples TRBV29-1 to TRBJ2-1, with 10 bases fitting TRBD2. The CDR3 DNA follows: TGCAGCGTTGGGCCCCGGCTAGCGGGGGCCAATGAGCAGTTCTTC. The encoded protein is CSVGPRLAGANEQFF.